This is a list of T cell receptor beta chains from one sample in a study of shared clonotypes between healthy human individuals. Data came from immunoSEQ multiplex PCR; TCRdb stores just in-frame clones and leaves some out. There are 400,000 to 500,000 clones in the sample; around 79% occur only once, and around 12% lies in the top ten. The specimen sequenced was PBMCs. The receptors here all came from a woman in her forties in good health. Some clones in this sample may be carry-over from other donors' samples. The CDR3 runs from the conserved cysteine through the conserved F or W. D genes are given only for firm matches. Not all rows give a size; the values are once, few, many and, for expanded clones, a class.

>few|-|TRBV29-1|TRBJ2-7
TGCAGCGTTCAGACCGCCTCATGGGACGAGCAGTACTTC
CSVQTASWDEQYF
>few|-|TRBV4-3|TRBJ1-6
TGCGCCAGCAGCCAAGTGTGGCGGAATAATTCACCCCTCCACTTT
CASSQVWRNNSPLHF
>-|-|TRBV25-1|TRBJ2-5
TGTGCCAGCAGTGACGGGCGGGTAGAGACCCAGTACTTC
CASSDGRVETQYF
>-|-|TRBV6-5|TRBJ1-6
TGTGCCAGCAGCAAGGGGCGCAGGGCTAATTCACCCCTCCACTTT
CASSKGRRANSPLHF
>once|TRBD2|TRBV2|TRBJ2-5
TGTGCCAGCAGTGAGGCGCTTAGCGGGAGATCTGAGACCCAGTACTTC
CASSEALSGRSETQYF
>-|TRBD2|TRBV28|TRBJ2-2
TGTGCCAGCAGTACAACCGGGACTAGCAACACCGGGGAGCTGTTTTTT
CASSTTGTSNTGELFF
>-|-|TRBV11-3|TRBJ2-5
TGTGCCAGCAGCTTGCTAGTGGGAGAGACCCAGTACTTC
CASSLLVGETQYF
>few|-|TRBV21-1|TRBJ2-3
TGTGCCAGCAGCCAAAAGACAGGCCCAAGGATTAAGGAGGACACAGATACGCAGTATTTT
CASSQKTGPRIKEDTDTQYF
>once|TRBD1|TRBV5-1|TRBJ2-5
TGCGCCAGCAGCCTGACGGACAGGGGTGAGACCCAGTACTTC
CASSLTDRGETQYF
>-|-|TRBV5-5|TRBJ1-5
TGTGCCAGCAGCCCGGGACCGACGGGGGCCATACCCCAGCATTTT
CASSPGPTGAIPQHF
>once|-|TRBV5-6|TRBJ2-7
TGTGCCAGCAGCTTGGCAGGGCCCCTCTCCTACGAGCAGTACTTC
CASSLAGPLSYEQYF
>once|TRBD1|TRBV2|TRBJ1-2
TGTGCCAGCAGTGAAGCGACAGGGGGCTATGGCTACACCTTC
CASSEATGGYGYTF
>many|-|TRBV7-2|TRBJ2-7
TGTGCCAGCAGCTCCGGGGGAGGAGCCTACGAGCAGTACTTC
CASSSGGGAYEQYF
>-|TRBD2|TRBV10-3|TRBJ2-2
TGTGCCGTTTTGACTAGCGGGAGGGTCTCTACCGGGGAGCTGTTTTTT
CAVLTSGRVSTGELFF
>-|-|TRBV27|TRBJ2-3
TGTGCCAGCAGTTTATTTATGGGGGATACGCAGTATTTT
CASSLFMGDTQYF
>-|-|TRBV15|TRBJ2-7
TGTGCCACCAGCTATCTCGACAGCTACGAGCAGTACTTC
CATSYLDSYEQYF
>-|TRBD2|TRBV9|TRBJ2-1
TGTGCCAGCAGCGTAGGCGCGGGAGGGGTAGGAAATGAGCAGTTCTTC
CASSVGAGGVGNEQFF
>-|-|TRBV19|TRBJ2-5
TGTGCCAGTAGTGAAGGCCCAGGACGGAAAGAGACCCAGTACTTC
CASSEGPGRKETQYF
>-|-|TRBV5-1|TRBJ1-4
TGCGCCAGCAGCCGCGGGGGAGCTAATGAAAAACTGTTTTTT
CASSRGGANEKLFF
>-|TRBD1|TRBV5-1|TRBJ1-2
TGCGCCAGCAGCTTGGAACCGGGACAGGAGCATGGCTACACCTTC
CASSLEPGQEHGYTF
>-|-|TRBV11-2|TRBJ2-7
TGTGCCAGCAGCTATACGGGGCGCGGGTACGAGCAGTACTTC
CASSYTGRGYEQYF
>-|-|TRBV18|TRBJ1-1
TGTGCCAGCTCACCACCGGGACAGAACACTGAAGCTTTCTTT
CASSPPGQNTEAFF
>-|-|TRBV5-6|TRBJ2-7
TGTGCCAGCAGCTCCACCCGGGACGGACTACCCTACGAGCAGTACTTC
CASSSTRDGLPYEQYF
>-|-|TRBV7-9|TRBJ2-3
TGTGCCAGCAGCTTAGGTGACTCAATCTCCACAGATACGCAGTATTTT
CASSLGDSISTDTQYF
>-|TRBD2|TRBV11-3|TRBJ2-5
TGTGCCAGCAGCCGGGGGGTCGGGTACTCGACGGGGACCCAGTACTTC
CASSRGVGYSTGTQYF
>-|-|TRBV28|TRBJ2-7
TGTGCCAGCAGTTTAAGTGCAGGAGGTCCCTACGAGCAGTACTTC
CASSLSAGGPYEQYF
>-|TRBD2|TRBV6-1|TRBJ2-3
TGTGCCAGCATGACTAGCGGGAGTGATACGCAGTATTTT
CASMTSGSDTQYF
>-|-|TRBV18|TRBJ1-3
TGTGCCAGCTCACCCTCGATGGGGGGGCAAGTGGTCGGAAACACCATATATTTT
CASSPSMGGQVVGNTIYF
>-|-|TRBV27|TRBJ2-7
TGTGCCAGCAGTTTCCTAGCGCACAGCTACGAGCAGTACTTC
CASSFLAHSYEQYF
>few|-|TRBV7-8|TRBJ1-5
TGTGCCAGCAGCTTAGCGGCGGGTTGGAGCAATCAGCCCCAGCATTTT
CASSLAAGWSNQPQHF
>-|TRBD1|TRBV18|TRBJ1-1
TGTGCCAGCTCCCAGGGGGAGAACACTGAAGCTTTCTTT
CASSQGENTEAFF
>-|TRBD2|TRBV7-2|TRBJ2-7
TGTGCCAGCAGCCATCCGGGACTAGCGGGATCCTACTCCTACGAGCAGTACTTC
CASSHPGLAGSYSYEQYF
>-|-|TRBV2|TRBJ2-3
TGTGCCAGCAGTCTTGACACCACAGATACGCAGTATTTT
CASSLDTTDTQYF
>-|-|TRBV7-2|TRBJ1-2
TGTGCCAGCAGCCCGACAAGACGGGGCTATGGCTACACCTTC
CASSPTRRGYGYTF
>-|-|TRBV6-4|TRBJ2-2
TGTGCCAGCAGTGTGGGTAGAAATACGAACACCGGGGAGCTGTTTTTT
CASSVGRNTNTGELFF
>-|-|TRBV7-2|TRBJ1-6
TGTGCCAGCAGCTTCGCGGTTGACAATTCACCCCTCCACTTT
CASSFAVDNSPLHF
>-|TRBD2|TRBV5-1|TRBJ2-1
TGCGCCAGCAGCCTCCAACTAGCGGGAGGGCACAATGAGCAGTTCTTC
CASSLQLAGGHNEQFF
>-|TRBD2|TRBV7-3|TRBJ2-3
TGTGCCAGCAGCTTATCTAGCGGGAGTCCGGATACGCAGTATTTT
CASSLSSGSPDTQYF
>-|-|TRBV28|TRBJ1-1
TGTGCCAGCAGAAACGCGGGGAACACTGAAGCTTTCTTT
CASRNAGNTEAFF
>-|TRBD1|TRBV5-1|TRBJ1-1
TGCGCCAGCAGCATTGACAGGGCGGACACTGAAGCTTTCTTT
CASSIDRADTEAFF
>-|-|TRBV29-1|TRBJ1-1
TGCAGCGTTGGGGGGGAGCGGGAGTCGGGCGCTGAAGCTTTCTTT
CSVGGERESGAEAFF
>-|TRBD2|TRBV27|TRBJ2-1
TGTGCCAGCCGCCTGACTAGCGGCTCCTACAATGAGCAGTTCTTC
CASRLTSGSYNEQFF
>-|TRBD2|TRBV5-6|TRBJ2-5
TGTGCCAGCAGCTTGGTAGCGGGGGCATTTGAGACCCAGTACTTC
CASSLVAGAFETQYF
>medium-sized|-|TRBV7-3|TRBJ2-1
TGTGCCAGCAGCTTAGCTAGCGACAATGAGCAGTTCTTC
CASSLASDNEQFF
>-|TRBD2|TRBV7-2|TRBJ2-1
TGTGCCAGCAGCGGTGGAGGGACTATCGCCTATGAGCAGTTCTTC
CASSGGGTIAYEQFF
>once|-|TRBV2|TRBJ2-7
TGTGCCAGCAGTGCCGACAGGAGTAGTTTCTACGAGCAGTACTTC
CASSADRSSFYEQYF
>few|-|TRBV15|TRBJ1-2
TGTGCCACCAGCAGAGATTATAGGGAGAAGAACACCTTC
CATSRDYREKNTF
>-|-|TRBV7-2|TRBJ2-2
TGTGCCAGCAGCTTAGCGACCGGAGGCACCGGGGAGCTGTTTTTT
CASSLATGGTGELFF
>-|-|TRBV18|TRBJ2-1
TGTGCCAGCTCGGCTACAGGGTCCCCCTACAATGAGCAGTTCTTC
CASSATGSPYNEQFF